Below, one T cell receptor beta chain is given with its context. Its antigen is currently unknown. The data were taken from a study of Ad26.COV2.S vaccination and SARS-CoV-2 variants. Whole-study context: Donor got 5x10^10 or 1x10^11 viral particles of Ad26.COV2.S.

Points from the study as a whole: Using TCR breadth and depth analyses may have led to underestimated total T cell responses.

The treatment was: about 20 received Ad26.COV2.S at low or high dose, single or two shots; about 5 received placebo; per-sample allocation not given. Collection of samples fell on day 63 after the first vaccine or placebo injection. Boston supplied an adult donor aged 18-55 years. The CDR3 loop spans 15 amino acids. V was pared by 5 bases and J by 13 bases, with 25 bases between. Germline CDR1 reads LNHDA; CDR2 reads SQIVND (reference sequence). The protocol was immunoSEQ multiplex PCR, while the TCRdb copy is restricted to in-frame clones and leaves out a portion. The sample includes about 220,000 clones, roughly 88% of them seen just once.

V gene TRBV19 combines with J gene TRBJ2-3; D possibly corresponds to TRBD1 (8 bases). The source of this sequence is a person aged 18-65 years who received the Ad26.COV2.S COVID-19 vaccine or a placebo. The sample in question was peripheral blood, obtained in a trial of Ad26.COV2.S vaccine versus placebo. This CDR3 reads CASSRTGSGFGGEYF. CDR3 bases: TGTGCCAGTAGTCGGACAGGGTCTGGGTTTGGGGGGGAGTATTTT.